These 14 T cell receptor beta chains share one sample of origin, sequenced in a study of T cell repertoires in cytomegalovirus infection. TCRdb ran MiXCR on the reads and lists one entry per CDR3 protein. Of around 260,000 distinct CDR3 sequences in the sample, roughly 23% were seen once. Sequences were obtained from PBMCs. Source of these receptors: a human donor in good health (CMV status not recorded). Some clones in this sample may be carry-over from other donors' samples.

This clonotype was seen a handful of times. The CDR3 loop reads CASSIASVGRSDTQYF. CDR3 in DNA: TGTGCCAGTAGTATAGCCTCGGTCGGTCGTTCAGATACGCAGTATTTT. The chain joins TRBV19 to TRBJ2-3, with D uncertain. The V end was cut by 1 base, the J end by 4 bases, with 15 bases between. This CDR3 contains 16 residues. Germline V gene lookup returns CDR1 LNHDA and CDR2 SQIVND (reference sequence).

The chain is built from TRBV6-1 and TRBJ2-2; 8 bases map to TRBD1. The germline V gene encodes CDR1 MNHNS and CDR2 SASEGT. V lost 6 bases to trimming and J lost 2 bases; unmatched junction nucleotides: 5. The CDR3 loop spans 15 amino acids. The CDR3 DNA follows: TGTGCCAGCAGGAGGACAGGGCTAAACACCGGGGAGCTGTTTTTT. Translation: CASRRTGLNTGELFF.

The chain couples TRBV7-2 to TRBJ1-5; D perhaps matches TRBD1 (5 bases). There are 15 residues in the CDR3. Germline assignment: CDR1 SGHTA and CDR2 FQGNSA. Trimming took 1 base from V and 8 from J, leaving 15 bases between them. The CDR3 DNA follows: TGTGCCAGCAGCTTAGGCAGGGAGAGGGTGGAGCCCCAGCATTTT. The encoded protein is CASSLGRERVEPQHF.

This clonotype has a handful of counts. The DNA for the CDR3 is TGCAGCGTTGCGTCTCTTCAGGGAAGGACTGAAGCTTTCTTT. Translated, it gives CSVASLQGRTEAFF. The V and J genes are TRBV29-1 and TRBJ1-1; possible D gene TRBD1, 5 bases. Per the germline V gene, CDR1 is SQVTM and CDR2 is ANQGSEA. Trimming shortened V by 4 bases and J by 5 bases, and 17 bases separated the two germline ends. The length of the CDR3 is 14 residues. The full variable domain, in which reference TRBV29-1 and TRBJ1-1 provide the parts outside the CDR3, is SAVISQKPSRDICQRGTSLTIQCQVDSQVTMMFWYRQQPGQSLTLIATANQGSEATYESGFVIDKFPISRPNLTFSTLTVSNMSPEDSSIYLCSVASLQGRTEAFFGQGTRLTVV.

In this sample, this clonotype turned up a few times. V usage is TRBV15 and J usage is TRBJ1-2; 7 positions match TRBD1. The CDR3 is 15 amino acids. Trimming took 5 bases from V and 1 from J; bases not matched to a gene: 7. Germline V lookup: CDR1 LNHNV, CDR2 YYDKDF (reference sequence). The CDR3 reads CATSYRQGLNYGYTF. CDR3 nucleotides: TGTGCCACCAGCTACCGACAGGGCCTTAACTATGGCTACACCTTC.

The rearrangement links TRBV13 to TRBJ2-2; D remains unclear. V was pared by 5 bases and J by 7 bases, with 5 bases between. From germline, CDR1 is PRHDT and CDR2 FYEKMQ (reference sequence). The CDR3 spans 11 residues. The CDR3 sequence: CASSVGGELFF. The CDR3 DNA follows: TGTGCCAGCAGCGTCGGCGGGGAGCTGTTTTTT.

The rearrangement links TRBV6-2 or TRBV6-3 to TRBJ2-3; 11 positions match TRBD2. The CDR3 runs to 11 residues. V trimming: 6 bases; J trimming: 15 bases; junction bases outside the gene matches: 5. The germline gives CDR1 MNHEY, CDR2 SVGEGT. The CDR3 DNA reads TGTGCCAGCAGACTAGCGGGAGTGGACTATTTT. This sequence encodes CASRLAGVDYF.

V gene TRBV19 combines with J gene TRBJ2-2, with 10 positions matching TRBD1. Per germline, CDR1 LNHDA and CDR2 SQIVND (reference sequence). J was trimmed by 6 bases and V by 4 bases; bases with no gene match: 2. CDR3 length: 14 amino acids. DNA for the CDR3: TGTGCCAGTAGTAGGGACAGGGGTCCCGGGGAGCTGTTTTTT. Its protein is CASSRDRGPGELFF. Looking up the rest from reference TRBV19 and TRBJ2-2 gives the full variable domain: DGGITQSPKYLFRKEGQNVTLSCEQNLNHDAMYWYRQDPGQGLRLIYYSQIVNDFQKGDIAEGYSVSREKKESFPLTVTSAQKNPTAFYLCASSRDRGPGELFFGEGSRLTVL.

This clonotype was detected ten times or more. This chain links TRBV7-2 with TRBJ2-2; 8 nucleotides align to TRBD2. The germline gives CDR1 SGHTA, CDR2 FQGNSA. The CDR3 covers 14 residues. Unmatched junction bases numbered 3, after V lost 5 bases and J lost 4 bases. CDR3 protein: CASSAGTSTGELFF. The CDR3 coding sequence is TGTGCCAGCAGCGCCGGGACTAGCACCGGGGAGCTGTTTTTT.

The chain couples TRBV7-9 to TRBJ1-1; 9 bases agree with TRBD1. Losses at the gene ends were 2 bases for V and 5 bases for J; bases not matched to a gene: 15. Germline V CDR1 and CDR2: SEHNR, FQNEAQ (reference sequence). This CDR3 spans 18 amino acids. The CDR3 region is CASSLSRVGQGRGTEAFF. DNA of the CDR3: TGTGCCAGCAGCTTAAGTAGGGTAGGACAGGGGAGGGGTACTGAAGCTTTCTTT.

This clonotype was observed at least ten times. The J gene is TRBJ2-1, the V gene TRBV11-2; D ambiguous. V lost 5 bases and J 7 bases, leaving 21 bases between the germline ends. Looked up from germline, CDR1 is SGHAT and CDR2 is FQNNGV. The CDR3 contains 16 residues. For the CDR3, the DNA is TGTGCCAGCAGCCTTATCAGCCCAGCCGGTCATAATGAGCAGTTCTTC. Its translation is CASSLISPAGHNEQFF.

A few counts support this clonotype. The V and J genes are TRBV29-1 and TRBJ1-3; TRBD1 might be the D (6 bases). Per the germline V gene, CDR1 is SQVTM and CDR2 is ANQGSEA. The CDR3 is 16 amino acids. Trimming cost V 2 bases and J 0 bases, with 14 bases left between them. CDR3 nucleotide sequence: TGCAGCGTTGAACGACAGGCATCACTCTCTGGAAACACCATATATTTT. Its protein product is CSVERQASLSGNTIYF.

The gene calls are TRBV5-4 and TRBJ2-3, with 7 bases that match TRBD2. CDR3 length equals 17 residues. The V and J ends lost 3 bases and 0 bases, in that order; junction bases with no gene match: 10. Per the germline V gene, CDR1 is SGHNT and CDR2 is YYREEE (reference sequence). The CDR3 nucleotides read TGTGCCAGCAGCTCCCCGGCTAGCGGTCTTAGCACAGATACGCAGTATTTT. Protein sequence: CASSSPASGLSTDTQYF.

The sample holds a few counts of this clonotype. The J gene is TRBJ2-5, the V gene TRBV28, with 7 bases fitting TRBD1. Germline lookup yields CDR1 MDHEN and CDR2 SYDVKM. With 5 bases clipped from V and 1 base from J, the junction kept 4 bases outside the gene matches. This CDR3 comprises 14 residues. The chain's CDR3 is CASSDRDLQETQYF. CDR3 in DNA: TGTGCCAGCAGTGACAGGGACCTCCAAGAGACCCAGTACTTC.